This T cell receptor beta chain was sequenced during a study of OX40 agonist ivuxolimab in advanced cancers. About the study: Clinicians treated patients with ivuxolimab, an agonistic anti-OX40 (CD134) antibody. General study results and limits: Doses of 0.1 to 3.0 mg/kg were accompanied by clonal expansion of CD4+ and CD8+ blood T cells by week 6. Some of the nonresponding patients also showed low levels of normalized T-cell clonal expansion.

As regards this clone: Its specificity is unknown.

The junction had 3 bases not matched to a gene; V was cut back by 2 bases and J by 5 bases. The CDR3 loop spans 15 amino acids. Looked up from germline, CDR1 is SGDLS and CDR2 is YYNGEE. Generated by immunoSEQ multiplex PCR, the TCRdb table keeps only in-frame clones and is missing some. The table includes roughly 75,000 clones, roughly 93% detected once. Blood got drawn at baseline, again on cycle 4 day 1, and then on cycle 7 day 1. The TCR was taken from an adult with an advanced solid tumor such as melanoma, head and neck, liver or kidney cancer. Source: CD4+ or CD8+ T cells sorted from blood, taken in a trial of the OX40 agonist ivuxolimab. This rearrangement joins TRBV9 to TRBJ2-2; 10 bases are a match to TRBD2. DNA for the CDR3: TGTGCCAGCAGCGTTAGTAGCGGGGGGACCGGGGAGCTGTTTTTT. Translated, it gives CASSVSSGGTGELFF.